A selection of T cell receptor beta chains follows, all from one sample in a study of T cell responses to AZD1222 COVID-19 vaccine. The table came from immunoSEQ multiplex PCR; TCRdb's copy has only in-frame clones and leaves some out. The data contain some 110,000 clones, approximately 90% of them singletons. Source: peripheral blood, taken 28 days after the second AZD1222 dose. Receptor source: an adult who received the AZD1222 COVID-19 vaccine. The CDR3 runs from the conserved cysteine through the conserved F or W. D genes are given only for firm matches. Size is omitted from some rows. Given values are once, few, many or a class for expanded clones.

d_call clone_size j_call v_call cdr3_aa cdr3_nt
TRBD2 once TRBJ2-3 TRBV11-2 CASSLELAGGLTDTQYF TGTGCCAGCAGCTTAGAGCTAGCGGGGGGACTCACAGATACGCAGTATTTT
- - TRBJ1-1 TRBV6-9 CASSLGGGNTEAFF TGTGCCAGCAGCCTGGGGGGAGGGAACACTGAAGCTTTCTTT
- - TRBJ2-2 TRBV4-1 CASSQEPGTGELFF TGCGCCAGCAGCCAAGAGCCGGGCACCGGGGAGCTGTTTTTT
- - TRBJ1-4 TRBV5-1 CASSTDTLTEKLFF TGCGCCAGCAGCACTGACACCTTGACTGAAAAACTGTTTTTT
- - TRBJ1-2 TRBV12-3/TRBV12-4 CASSFGLGYTF TGTGCCAGCAGTTTCGGGCTCGGCTACACCTTC
- few TRBJ1-2 TRBV4-3 CASSQDGVSAPYGYTF TGCGCCAGCAGCCAAGACGGGGTTTCAGCACCCTATGGCTACACCTTC
TRBD2 few TRBJ2-7 TRBV27 CASSPGTSLYEQYF TGTGCCAGCAGTCCCGGGACTAGCCTCTACGAGCAGTACTTC
TRBD1 - TRBJ2-1 TRBV5-1 CASSLGGQGGEQFF TGCGCCAGCAGCTTGGGCGGACAGGGCGGTGAGCAGTTCTTC
- - TRBJ1-4 TRBV28 CASSFEGGATNEKLFF TGTGCCAGCAGTTTCGAGGGGGGCGCGACTAATGAAAAACTGTTTTTT
TRBD1 - TRBJ1-2 TRBV5-6 CASSPGTGSGLGYGYTF TGTGCCAGCAGTCCCGGGACAGGGAGCGGGTTAGGCTATGGCTACACCTTC
- few TRBJ2-7 TRBV5-1 CASSLGATVPDVQYF TGCGCCAGCAGCTTGGGCGCGACAGTCCCCGATGTGCAGTACTTC
- - TRBJ2-7 TRBV6-5 CASSYSTGRREQYF TGTGCCAGCAGTTACTCGACCGGAAGGCGCGAGCAGTACTTC
TRBD1 - TRBJ2-2 TRBV5-1 CASSQRQGSTGELFF TGCGCCAGCAGCCAGCGACAGGGGAGCACCGGGGAGCTGTTTTTT
- - TRBJ2-5 TRBV6-5 CASSIAQGDLETQYF TGTGCCAGCAGTATCGCCCAGGGGGACTTAGAGACCCAGTACTTC
- - TRBJ2-1 TRBV19 CASSTWGDTPGYEQFF TGTGCCAGTAGTACTTGGGGGGACACCCCTGGGTATGAGCAGTTCTTC
TRBD1 - TRBJ2-1 TRBV2 CASSGTGSYNEQFF TGTGCCAGCAGTGGGACAGGGTCCTACAATGAGCAGTTCTTC
TRBD1 - TRBJ2-2 TRBV6-5 CASSYDRGRTGELFF TGTGCCAGCAGTTACGACAGGGGAAGAACCGGGGAGCTGTTTTTT
- - TRBJ2-4 TRBV2 CASGGNIQYF TGTGCCAGCGGCGGAAACATTCAGTACTTC
TRBD2 - TRBJ2-7 TRBV6-1 CASSEKPRTSGTSEQYF TGTGCCAGCAGTGAAAAGCCCCGGACTAGCGGGACGAGCGAGCAGTACTTC
TRBD1 - TRBJ1-1 TRBV27 CASSSGGSNTEAFF TGTGCCAGCAGTTCAGGGGGATCGAACACTGAAGCTTTCTTT
TRBD1 - TRBJ1-4 TRBV5-1 CASSLGQGARSEKLFF TGCGCCAGCAGCTTGGGACAGGGGGCGAGGAGTGAAAAACTGTTTTTT
TRBD1 - TRBJ1-1 TRBV5-1 CASSPGQGAWAEAFF TGCGCCAGCAGCCCAGGACAGGGGGCATGGGCTGAAGCTTTCTTT
- - TRBJ2-3 TRBV5-1 CASSLGSMDTQYF TGCGCCAGCAGCTTAGGTTCTATGGATACGCAGTATTTT
- - TRBJ1-3 TRBV4-1 CASSQDLVVRGNTIYF TGCGCCAGCAGCCAAGATCTTGTGGTCAGGGGAAACACCATATATTTT
- - TRBJ1-2 TRBV5-5 CASSWAGTDPGYTF TGTGCCAGCAGCTGGGCCGGGACGGACCCTGGCTACACCTTC
- - TRBJ2-1 TRBV4-1 CASSQGGSAAYNEQFF TGCGCCAGCAGCCAAGGCGGCTCAGCCGCCTACAATGAGCAGTTCTTC
- - TRBJ2-7 TRBV29-1 CSVPGQAYEQYF TGCAGCGTCCCGGGCCAAGCCTACGAGCAGTACTTC
- - TRBJ2-7 TRBV2 CASSPDSEQYF TGTGCCAGCAGTCCCGACAGCGAGCAGTACTTC
- - TRBJ1-2 TRBV2 CASSESQGRLYGYTF TGTGCCAGCAGTGAATCCCAGGGACGGCTCTATGGCTACACCTTC
- - TRBJ2-3 TRBV7-9 CASNRVGGTDTQYF TGTGCCAGCAACAGGGTAGGGGGCACAGATACGCAGTATTTT
- - TRBJ2-7 TRBV27 CASSFQEGYEQYF TGTGCCAGCAGTTTCCAAGAGGGCTACGAGCAGTACTTC
- - TRBJ1-5 TRBV9 CASSPGINQPQHF TGTGCCAGCAGCCCAGGGATCAATCAGCCCCAGCATTTT
- - TRBJ1-2 TRBV2 CASSPTGFRVGYGYTF TGTGCCAGCAGTCCAACAGGGTTCCGAGTGGGCTATGGCTACACCTTC
- - TRBJ2-1 TRBV24-1 CATEGRAARPNEQFF TGTGCCACCGAGGGGCGGGCCGCGAGGCCCAATGAGCAGTTCTTC
- - TRBJ2-5 TRBV3-1/TRBV3-2 CASSQRYETQYF TGTGCCAGCAGCCAGAGGTACGAGACCCAGTACTTC
TRBD1 - TRBJ2-1 TRBV27 CASSALQGYEQFF TGTGCCAGCAGTGCCCTACAGGGGTACGAGCAGTTCTTC
TRBD1 - TRBJ2-1 TRBV4-1 CASSQAGSIGPGQYNEQFF TGCGCCAGCAGCCAAGCCGGAAGTATTGGGCCGGGACAGTACAATGAGCAGTTCTTC
- - TRBJ2-1 TRBV5-1 CASKTGQSYNEQFF TGCGCCAGTAAGACAGGTCAATCCTACAATGAGCAGTTCTTC
- - TRBJ1-2 TRBV7-9 CASSLDSVRGYTF TGTGCCAGCAGCTTAGACAGCGTAAGGGGCTACACCTTC
TRBD1 - TRBJ1-4 TRBV30 CAWDRNRGGQGDEKLFF TGTGCCTGGGACAGAAACCGGGGGGGACAGGGTGATGAAAAACTGTTTTTT
- few TRBJ2-1 TRBV13 CASSQRLDPYNEQFF TGTGCCAGCAGCCAGAGACTAGATCCCTACAATGAGCAGTTCTTC
TRBD1 - TRBJ2-1 TRBV12-5 CASGLVLDRALNEQFF TGTGCTAGTGGTTTGGTACTGGACAGGGCATTGAATGAGCAGTTCTTC
- - TRBJ1-3 TRBV28 CASSFVGGRHSGNTIYF TGTGCCAGCAGTTTCGTGGGGGGAAGGCACTCTGGAAACACCATATATTTT
TRBD1 once TRBJ1-2 TRBV2 CASDREMYGYTF TGTGCCAGCGACAGGGAAATGTATGGCTACACCTTC
TRBD1 - TRBJ1-2 TRBV30 CAWSVQGADGYTF TGTGCCTGGAGTGTTCAGGGGGCGGATGGCTACACCTTC
- - TRBJ2-3 TRBV5-6 CASSLEWTQADTQYF TGTGCCAGCAGCTTGGAGTGGACCCAGGCAGATACGCAGTATTTT
TRBD2 - TRBJ2-1 TRBV28 CASSPPGLAEYNEQFF TGTGCCAGCAGTCCCCCCGGACTAGCGGAGTACAATGAGCAGTTCTTC
- once TRBJ2-2 TRBV5-5 CASSFQLEGNTGELFF TGTGCCAGCAGCTTCCAACTAGAGGGGAACACCGGGGAGCTGTTTTTT
- - TRBJ2-7 TRBV28 CASSFGGRVLEYEQYF TGTGCCAGCAGCTTTGGGGGCAGAGTATTGGAGTACGAGCAGTACTTC
TRBD1 once TRBJ1-4 TRBV4-1 CASSHIDRTGGSEKLFF TGCGCCAGCAGCCACATCGACCGGACAGGGGGATCTGAAAAACTGTTTTTT
TRBD2 - TRBJ2-5 TRBV7-2 CASSPGGAEETQYF TGTGCCAGCAGCCCCGGGGGGGCCGAGGAGACCCAGTACTTC
- - TRBJ2-5 TRBV18 CASSPSRTRSETQYF TGTGCCAGCTCACCATCGAGGACGAGAAGCGAGACCCAGTACTTC
- - TRBJ2-2 TRBV18 CASSTGNAYGGELFF TGTGCCAGCTCAACCGGGAATGCATATGGCGGGGAGCTGTTTTTT
- - TRBJ2-1 TRBV25-1 CASSVPRGGSYNEQFF TGTGCCAGCAGTGTTCCCAGGGGTGGGTCCTACAATGAGCAGTTCTTC